Shown below are 22 T cell receptor beta chains from a single sample sequenced in a study of blood T cell repertoires in COVID-19. Data came from immunoSEQ multiplex PCR; TCRdb stores just in-frame clones and leaves some out. The sample holds roughly 100,000 clones, 81% seen once. Sequences were obtained from peripheral blood. The receptor source for this set is a man older than 75 with acute or convalescent COVID-19.

The chain's CDR3 is CASSLTADTEAFF. The CDR3 nucleotides read TGTGCCAGCAGTCTTACAGCGGACACTGAAGCTTTCTTT. The V call is TRBV7-3, the J call TRBJ1-1; the D is unclear. Trimming removed 6 bases from V and 3 bases from J, with 11 bases in between. The germline V gene has CDR1 SGHTA and CDR2 FQGTGA. The CDR3 consists of 13 residues. The full variable domain, its missing parts supplied by reference TRBV7-3 and TRBJ1-1, is GAGVSQTPSNKVTEKGKYVELRCDPISGHTALYWYRQSLGQGPEFLIYFQGTGAADDSGLPNDRFFAVRPEGSVSTLKIQRTERGDSAVYLCASSLTADTEAFFGQGTRLTVV.

The V and J genes are TRBV5-1 and TRBJ1-6; D is unclear. The CDR3 consists of 15 residues. The germline V gene has CDR1 SGHRS and CDR2 YFSETQ. V lost 1 base and J 13 bases, leaving 18 bases between the germline ends. In nucleotides, the CDR3 is TGCGCCAGCAGCTTGAGCGGGATCCCGTCGCTCCCCCTCCACTTT. It codes for CASSLSGIPSLPLHF.

The chain uses TRBV7-9 and TRBJ2-2; D perhaps matches TRBD1 (5 bases). The CDR3 sequence is 15 residues long. Trimming cost V 1 base and J 5 bases, with 11 bases left between them. Germline CDR1 and CDR2: SEHNR and FQNEAQ (reference sequence). CDR3 loop: CASSLGQGATGELFF. The CDR3 DNA follows: TGTGCCAGCAGCTTAGGGCAGGGTGCTACCGGGGAGCTGTTTTTT.

The rearrangement joins TRBV5-1 to TRBJ2-5; 8 nucleotides match TRBD2. Looked up from germline, CDR1 is SGHRS and CDR2 is YFSETQ. Trimming removed 1 base from V and 5 bases from J; junction bases left unmatched: 7. This CDR3 is built from 15 residues. CDR3 bases: TGCGCCAGCAGCTTGACAAGCGGGAGCGGCGAGACCCAGTACTTC. The encoded protein is CASSLTSGSGETQYF.

The CDR3 DNA reads TGCGCCAGCAGCTTCACAGGGGGTAAATCCTACGAGCAGTACTTC. The encoded protein is CASSFTGGKSYEQYF. V and J are TRBV5-1 and TRBJ2-7; 8 nucleotides match TRBD1. V lost 2 bases and J lost 1; bases outside the gene matches: 5. The CDR3 loop spans 15 amino acids. CDR1 is SGHRS and CDR2 is YFSETQ in the germline V gene.

The genes are TRBV4-1 and TRBJ2-6, with 8 positions matching TRBD1. Unmatched junction bases numbered 9, after V lost 4 bases and J lost 1 base. Germline loops: CDR1 MGHRA, CDR2 YSYEKL. This CDR3 region has 18 residues. CDR3 in DNA: TGCGCCAGCAGCCCGAGACAGGGGTATGCTTCTGGGGCCAACGTCCTGACTTTC. Protein product: CASSPRQGYASGANVLTF.

This clone was counted a single time. The rearrangement joins TRBV5-1 to TRBJ2-3, with 14 bases that match TRBD2. The CDR3 sequence is 19 residues long. Germline CDR1 SGHRS, CDR2 YFSETQ. The ends lost 5 bases at V and 1 base at J; junction bases unmatched: 12. CDR3 nucleotide sequence: TGCGCCAGCAGGACAGGGCGACTAGCGGGAGGGCCGGGCACAGATACGCAGTATTTT. Translated: CASRTGRLAGGPGTDTQYF.

The CDR3 region is CASSPQGGPYGYTF. The CDR3 nucleotides read TGTGCCAGCAGCCCCCAAGGGGGCCCCTATGGCTACACCTTC. This rearrangement joins TRBV14 to TRBJ1-2; TRBD1 agrees at 7 bases. Trimming cost V 4 bases and J 4 bases; bases outside gene matches: 6. The germline V gene has CDR1 SGHDN and CDR2 FVKESK. This CDR3 spans 14 amino acids. Full variable domain (outside the CDR3, taken from reference TRBV14 and TRBJ1-2): EAGVTQFPSHSVIEKGQTVTLRCDPISGHDNLYWYRRVMGKEIKFLLHFVKESKQDESGMPNNRFLAERTGGTYSTLKVQPAELEDSGVYFCASSPQGGPYGYTFGSGTRLTVV.

The chain carries TRBV4-1 and TRBJ1-2; 7 bases are a match to TRBD1. This CDR3 comprises 15 residues. J was trimmed by 4 bases and V by 1 base; bases with no gene match: 6. Germline loops: CDR1 MGHRA, CDR2 YSYEKL. The CDR3 here is CASSQAATGIYGYTF. DNA of the CDR3: TGCGCCAGCAGCCAAGCGGCGACAGGGATCTATGGCTACACCTTC.

The chain carries TRBV24-1 and TRBJ2-2; a weak D match, TRBD2 (6 bases). Germline CDR1 reads KGHDR; CDR2 reads SFDVKD. The CDR3 length is 14 residues. The ends were cut back, 3 bases at V and 5 bases at J, with 9 bases in the middle. The CDR3 sequence: CATSDPAGTGELFF. CDR3 bases: TGTGCCACCAGTGATCCCGCGGGAACCGGGGAGCTGTTTTTT.

This clone has a count of ten or more. The V call is TRBV19, the J call TRBJ2-2; the match to TRBD1 covers 8 bases. Losses at the gene ends were 5 bases for V and 3 bases for J; bases not matched to a gene: 2. From germline, CDR1 is LNHDA and CDR2 SQIVND (reference sequence). The CDR3 runs to 14 residues. CDR3 sequence (DNA): TGTGCCAGTAGTGCACAGGGGGACACCGGGGAGCTGTTTTTT. Its protein is CASSAQGDTGELFF.

The CDR3 loop is CASRRTEMNTEAFF. The CDR3 DNA follows: TGTGCCAGCAGAAGGACAGAGATGAACACTGAAGCTTTCTTT. The chain uses TRBV3-1 (or the pseudogene TRBV3-2) and TRBJ1-1; D perhaps matches TRBD1 (6 bases). This CDR3 is built from 14 residues. Trimming pared 6 bases from V and 0 bases from J, leaving 11 bases between. The germline CDR1 and CDR2 sequences are LGHDT and YNNKEL (reference sequence).

J is TRBJ1-1 and V is TRBV2, with a possible D match to TRBD1 (6 bases). The CDR3 covers 14 residues. V dropped 5 bases and J dropped 0 bases, with 10 bases sitting between them. The germline V gene has CDR1 SNHLY and CDR2 FYNNEI. The CDR3, as DNA: TGTGCCAGCAGTCCAGGGGTAGTGAACACTGAAGCTTTCTTT. It yields the protein CASSPGVVNTEAFF.

This chain uses TRBV6-6 with TRBJ1-2; tentative D call: TRBD1 (6 bases). Germline loops: CDR1 MNHNY, CDR2 SVGAGI (reference sequence). This CDR3 comprises 13 residues. V lost 2 bases and J 8 bases, leaving 12 bases between the germline ends. Here the CDR3 DNA reads TGTGCCAGCAGTTACAGTGGGGGCGAAGGCTACACCTTC. Translation: CASSYSGGEGYTF.

The chain recombines TRBV6-5 with TRBJ1-2; TRBD1 is a possible D gene (6 bases). The CDR3 length is 13 residues. Germline CDR1 is MNHEY and CDR2 is SVGAGI. V shed 6 bases and J shed 3 bases, with 11 bases lying between them. As DNA, the CDR3 is TGTGCCAGCAGGAAACAGGGATACTATGGCTACACCTTC. Amino acids: CASRKQGYYGYTF.

This chain uses TRBV5-1 with TRBJ2-3; weak D call: TRBD1 (6 bases). This CDR3 contains 15 residues. Trimming shortened V by 2 bases and J by 2 bases, and 12 bases separated the two germline ends. Germline V gene lookup returns CDR1 SGHRS and CDR2 YFSETQ. DNA of the CDR3: TGCGCCAGCAGCTTCTCAGGGGCCGTCACAGATACGCAGTATTTT. Its translation: CASSFSGAVTDTQYF. Supplemented by reference TRBV5-1 and TRBJ2-3, the full variable domain reads KAGVTQTPRYLIKTRGQQVTLSCSPISGHRSVSWYQQTPGQGLQFLFEYFSETQRNKGNFPGRFSGRQFSNSRSEMNVSTLELGDSALYLCASSFSGAVTDTQYFGPGTRLTVL.

The chain links TRBV6-5 to TRBJ1-4; TRBD1 might be the D (6 bases). The CDR3 has 13 residues. Germline V gene sequence: CDR1 MNHEY, CDR2 SVGAGI. With 6 bases removed from V and 5 bases from J, the gap between germline ends came to 10 bases. As DNA, the CDR3 is TGTGCCAGCAGGCCAACAGGGAATGAAAAACTGTTTTTT. Translating it yields CASRPTGNEKLFF.

The genes are TRBV6-5 and TRBJ2-7; 8 bases map to TRBD1. In germline, CDR1 is MNHEY, CDR2 SVGAGI. The CDR3 has 15 amino acids. V dropped 8 bases and J dropped 1; count of bases not matched to a gene: 10. Here the CDR3 DNA reads TGTGCCAGCGGAGCTGACAGGGGTACTTCCTACGAGCAGTACTTC. Its translation is CASGADRGTSYEQYF.

The J gene is TRBJ2-7, the V gene TRBV7-9, with D perhaps TRBD2 (5 bases). Germline CDR1 is SEHNR and CDR2 is FQNEAQ (reference sequence). This CDR3 contains 14 residues. V lost 5 bases and J 1 base, leaving 12 bases between the germline ends. This CDR3 reads CASSPLGESYEQYF. CDR3 coding DNA: TGTGCCAGCAGCCCCCTCGGGGAGTCCTACGAGCAGTACTTC. The whole variable domain, remainder taken from reference TRBV7-9 and TRBJ2-7, is DTGVSQNPRHKITKRGQNVTFRCDPISEHNRLYWYRQTLGQGPEFLTYFQNEAQLEKSRLLSDRFSAERPKGSFSTLEIQRTEQGDSAMYLCASSPLGESYEQYFGPGTRLTVT.

This chain connects TRBV6-5 to TRBJ1-3; tentatively, D is TRBD1 (6 bases). Per germline, CDR1 MNHEY and CDR2 SVGAGI. CDR3 length: 14 amino acids. Trimming took 6 bases from V and 0 from J, leaving 9 bases between them. The CDR3 nucleotides read TGTGCCAGCAGAACAGGGTACTCTGGAAACACCATATATTTT. This translates into CASRTGYSGNTIYF.

About this clone itself: It may be a read error: a sequence one base away is much more abundant. The genes are TRBV11-2 and TRBJ2-1; TRBD2 aligns across 8 bases. Germline-derived CDR1 and CDR2 are SGHAT and FQNNGV. J lost 0 bases, V lost 6 bases, and 4 bases had no gene match. The CDR3 runs to 15 residues. The CDR3 sequence is CASSRSGNSYNEQFF. As DNA, the CDR3 is TGTGCCAGCAGTCGTAGCGGGAACTCCTACAATGAGCAGTTCTTC.

The V and J genes are TRBV21-1 and TRBJ1-1; the DNA was not used to check the table's D call, TRBD1. TRBV21-1 is shown as a pseudogene. The CDR3 is 14 amino acids. The CDR3 sequence is CASSKGGTTTEAFF. CDR3 DNA: TGTGCCAGCAGCAAAGGAGGGACAACCACTGAAGCTTTCTTT.